These T cell receptor beta chains were read from a single sample in a study of blood T cell repertoires in COVID-19. Only in-frame clones appear in the TCRdb table, and some are missing; sequencing was by immunoSEQ multiplex PCR. The table has fewer than 250,000 clones, roughly 89% seen once. The sequencing sample was made of PBMCs or T cells enriched from blood (not recorded which). The source of these receptors is a man aged 30-40 years who had been exposed to COVID-19. CDR3s include the opening cysteine and the closing phenylalanine or tryptophan. Fields, in order: V gene, J gene, D gene, clone size, CDR3 protein, CDR3 DNA. D genes are given only for firm matches. Size values are once, few and many counts, or a class for expanded clones, and some rows have none.

v_gene: TRBV18
j_gene: TRBJ2-1
d_gene: .
abundance: .
CDR3aa: CASSPDRGSSYNEQFF
CDR3nt: TGTGCCAGCTCACCCGACCGGGGTAGCTCCTACAATGAGCAGTTCTTC

v_gene: TRBV4-2
j_gene: TRBJ2-5
d_gene: .
abundance: .
CDR3aa: CADEGGVLTQYF
CDR3nt: TGTGCCGACGAGGGGGGGGTGCTGACCCAGTACTTC

v_gene: TRBV6-5
j_gene: TRBJ2-1
d_gene: TRBD1
abundance: once
CDR3aa: CASRDSGTGVNEQFF
CDR3nt: TGTGCCAGCAGAGACTCCGGGACAGGAGTTAATGAGCAGTTCTTC

v_gene: TRBV27
j_gene: TRBJ2-7
d_gene: .
abundance: .
CDR3aa: CASSWLRGANEQYF
CDR3nt: TGTGCCAGCAGTTGGCTCAGGGGTGCCAACGAGCAGTACTTC

v_gene: TRBV7-9
j_gene: TRBJ2-1
d_gene: TRBD1
abundance: .
CDR3aa: CASSLTGGLKFF
CDR3nt: TGTGCCAGCAGCTTGACAGGGGGGCTCAAGTTCTTC

v_gene: TRBV3-1/TRBV3-2
j_gene: TRBJ2-3
d_gene: .
abundance: .
CDR3aa: CASSQDAPSRTDTQYF
CDR3nt: TGTGCCAGCAGCCAAGATGCCCCATCGAGGACAGATACGCAGTATTTT

v_gene: TRBV10-3
j_gene: TRBJ2-3
d_gene: TRBD2
abundance: .
CDR3aa: CAISEGGGAADTQYF
CDR3nt: TGTGCCATCAGTGAAGGCGGGGGGGCCGCAGATACGCAGTATTTT

v_gene: TRBV4-3
j_gene: TRBJ1-4
d_gene: TRBD1
abundance: .
CDR3aa: CASSRAPGQGTEKLFF
CDR3nt: TGCGCCAGCAGCCGAGCCCCGGGACAGGGGACAGAAAAACTGTTTTTT

v_gene: TRBV29-1
j_gene: TRBJ1-5
d_gene: TRBD1
abundance: .
CDR3aa: CSVRPRGDRGNQPQHF
CDR3nt: TGCAGCGTTCGACCCCGAGGGGACAGGGGCAATCAGCCCCAGCATTTT

v_gene: TRBV25-1
j_gene: TRBJ1-2
d_gene: TRBD1
abundance: .
CDR3aa: CASSGTGRAFYGYTF
CDR3nt: TGTGCCAGCAGTGGGACAGGGAGGGCATTCTATGGCTACACCTTC

v_gene: TRBV9
j_gene: TRBJ1-1
d_gene: .
abundance: .
CDR3aa: CASSVSPGDTEAFF
CDR3nt: TGTGCCAGCAGCGTATCCCCAGGGGACACTGAAGCTTTCTTT

v_gene: TRBV19
j_gene: TRBJ1-5
d_gene: TRBD1
abundance: .
CDR3aa: CASRGQGLPNQPQHF
CDR3nt: TGTGCCAGTAGAGGACAGGGGTTACCCAATCAGCCCCAGCATTTT

v_gene: TRBV2
j_gene: TRBJ1-2
d_gene: .
abundance: .
CDR3aa: CASSEAGADYGYTF
CDR3nt: TGTGCCAGCAGTGAAGCGGGGGCGGATTATGGCTACACCTTC

v_gene: TRBV6-1
j_gene: TRBJ1-5
d_gene: .
abundance: .
CDR3aa: CASSEGGGGAQPQHF
CDR3nt: TGTGCCAGCAGTGAAGGGGGAGGGGGGGCCCAGCCCCAGCATTTT

v_gene: TRBV27
j_gene: TRBJ1-2
d_gene: .
abundance: .
CDR3aa: CASSLSYPGYGYTF
CDR3nt: TGTGCCAGCAGTTTATCATACCCGGGGTATGGCTACACCTTC

v_gene: TRBV19
j_gene: TRBJ1-5
d_gene: TRBD1
abundance: few
CDR3aa: CASSIPQGATHKPQHF
CDR3nt: TGTGCCAGTAGCATACCCCAGGGGGCTACTCACAAGCCCCAGCATTTT

v_gene: TRBV2
j_gene: TRBJ1-6
d_gene: .
abundance: .
CDR3aa: CASSEASGYSNNSPLHF
CDR3nt: TGTGCCAGCAGTGAAGCCTCGGGGTACTCAAATAATTCACCCCTCCACTTT

v_gene: TRBV7-9
j_gene: TRBJ1-6
d_gene: .
abundance: .
CDR3aa: CASSLREFSPLHF
CDR3nt: TGTGCCAGCAGCTTAAGGGAGTTTTCACCCCTCCACTTT

v_gene: TRBV5-1
j_gene: TRBJ1-2
d_gene: .
abundance: once
CDR3aa: CASSYTNEGYTF
CDR3nt: TGCGCCAGCAGCTACACAAATGAAGGCTACACCTTC

v_gene: TRBV18
j_gene: TRBJ2-2
d_gene: TRBD2
abundance: .
CDR3aa: CASSGTSGNTGELFF
CDR3nt: TGTGCCAGCTCGGGGACTAGCGGAAACACCGGGGAGCTGTTTTTT

v_gene: TRBV2
j_gene: TRBJ1-1
d_gene: .
abundance: .
CDR3aa: CATVGQNTEAFF
CDR3nt: TGTGCCACCGTGGGACAGAACACTGAAGCTTTCTTT

v_gene: TRBV10-1
j_gene: TRBJ2-7
d_gene: TRBD1
abundance: .
CDR3aa: CASSGQGGSPLYEQYF
CDR3nt: TGCGCCAGCAGTGGACAGGGGGGGAGTCCACTCTACGAGCAGTACTTC

v_gene: TRBV18
j_gene: TRBJ1-6
d_gene: .
abundance: .
CDR3aa: CASSPRPGGPLHF
CDR3nt: TGTGCCAGCTCACCACGACCCGGAGGACCCCTCCACTTT

v_gene: TRBV6-5
j_gene: TRBJ1-6
d_gene: .
abundance: .
CDR3aa: CASSFTGKNSPLHF
CDR3nt: TGTGCCAGCAGTTTTACAGGGAAGAATTCACCCCTCCACTTT

v_gene: TRBV4-1
j_gene: TRBJ1-2
d_gene: .
abundance: .
CDR3aa: CASSPPRGAYYGYTF
CDR3nt: TGCGCCAGCAGCCCCCCCCGCGGGGCTTACTATGGCTACACCTTC

v_gene: TRBV6-5
j_gene: TRBJ2-2
d_gene: TRBD2
abundance: .
CDR3aa: CASSRGDTGELFF
CDR3nt: TGTGCCAGCAGCCGGGGGGACACCGGGGAGCTGTTTTTT

v_gene: TRBV7-8
j_gene: TRBJ1-1
d_gene: .
abundance: .
CDR3aa: CASEKGVMNTEAFF
CDR3nt: TGTGCCAGCGAGAAGGGGGTCATGAACACTGAAGCTTTCTTT

v_gene: TRBV7-3
j_gene: TRBJ2-7
d_gene: .
abundance: few
CDR3aa: CASSLNGGQGGEQYF
CDR3nt: TGTGCCAGCAGCTTAAATGGGGGACAAGGGGGCGAGCAGTACTTC

v_gene: TRBV7-2
j_gene: TRBJ2-7
d_gene: TRBD1
abundance: .
CDR3aa: CASRPRGGTVFYEQYF
CDR3nt: TGTGCCAGCAGACCCCGGGGTGGGACAGTCTTCTACGAGCAGTACTTC

v_gene: TRBV19
j_gene: TRBJ1-6
d_gene: .
abundance: .
CDR3aa: CASASIQTYSPLHF
CDR3nt: TGTGCCAGTGCCAGTATACAGACGTATTCACCCCTCCACTTT

v_gene: TRBV11-2
j_gene: TRBJ2-5
d_gene: .
abundance: .
CDR3aa: CASSLGVTGQETQYF
CDR3nt: TGTGCCAGCAGCTTAGGGGTCACAGGCCAAGAGACCCAGTACTTC

v_gene: TRBV6-5
j_gene: TRBJ1-2
d_gene: TRBD1
abundance: .
CDR3aa: CASTGGQGIEYGYTF
CDR3nt: TGTGCCAGCACCGGGGGACAGGGGATAGAATATGGCTACACCTTC

v_gene: TRBV9
j_gene: TRBJ2-3
d_gene: TRBD2
abundance: .
CDR3aa: CASSRGGASTDTQYF
CDR3nt: TGTGCCAGCAGCCGGGGGGGTGCTAGCACAGATACGCAGTATTTT

v_gene: TRBV9
j_gene: TRBJ2-2
d_gene: .
abundance: .
CDR3aa: CASSVTPKTGELFF
CDR3nt: TGTGCCAGCAGCGTAACTCCGAAGACCGGGGAGCTGTTTTTT

v_gene: TRBV30
j_gene: TRBJ1-2
d_gene: .
abundance: .
CDR3aa: CAWDLRAGHYGYTF
CDR3nt: TGTGCCTGGGACCTGCGAGCGGGGCACTATGGCTACACCTTC

v_gene: TRBV7-2
j_gene: TRBJ2-3
d_gene: .
abundance: .
CDR3aa: CASLPRSGGHTDTQYF
CDR3nt: TGTGCCAGCTTACCCAGAAGTGGGGGCCACACAGATACGCAGTATTTT

v_gene: TRBV30
j_gene: TRBJ1-3
d_gene: .
abundance: once
CDR3aa: CAWAREDSGNTIYF
CDR3nt: TGTGCCTGGGCTCGAGAAGACTCTGGAAACACCATATATTTT

v_gene: TRBV11-3
j_gene: TRBJ2-2
d_gene: TRBD2
abundance: .
CDR3aa: CASSARLADYTGELFF
CDR3nt: TGTGCCAGCAGCGCGAGACTAGCGGATTACACCGGGGAGCTGTTTTTT

v_gene: TRBV11-2
j_gene: TRBJ2-1
d_gene: .
abundance: once
CDR3aa: CASSATLSSYNEQFF
CDR3nt: TGTGCCAGCAGCGCCACTTTGAGCTCCTACAATGAGCAGTTCTTC

v_gene: TRBV5-1
j_gene: TRBJ2-7
d_gene: TRBD1
abundance: .
CDR3aa: CASSPRQGADYEQYF
CDR3nt: TGCGCCAGCAGCCCCCGACAGGGGGCAGACTACGAGCAGTACTTC

v_gene: TRBV5-8
j_gene: TRBJ1-1
d_gene: TRBD1
abundance: .
CDR3aa: CASSSGQLVAFF
CDR3nt: TGTGCCAGCAGCTCGGGACAGCTGGTAGCTTTCTTT